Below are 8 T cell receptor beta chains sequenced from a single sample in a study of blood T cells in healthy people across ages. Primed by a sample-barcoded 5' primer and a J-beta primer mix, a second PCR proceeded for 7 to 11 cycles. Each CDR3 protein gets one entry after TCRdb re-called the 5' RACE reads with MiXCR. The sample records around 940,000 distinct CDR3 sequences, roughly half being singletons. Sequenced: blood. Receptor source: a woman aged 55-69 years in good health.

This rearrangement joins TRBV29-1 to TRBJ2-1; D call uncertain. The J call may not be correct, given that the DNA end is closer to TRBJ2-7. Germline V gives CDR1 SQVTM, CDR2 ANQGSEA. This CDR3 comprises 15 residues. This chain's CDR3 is CSVEGLASSYNEQYF. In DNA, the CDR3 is TGCAGCGTTGAAGGGTTGGCGAGCTCCTACAATGAGCAGTACTTC.

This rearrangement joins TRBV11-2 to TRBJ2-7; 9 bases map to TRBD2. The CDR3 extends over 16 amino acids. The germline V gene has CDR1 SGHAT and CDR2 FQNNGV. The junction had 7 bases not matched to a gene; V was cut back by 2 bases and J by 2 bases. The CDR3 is CASSLYPAGGPYEQYF. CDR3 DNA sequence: TGTGCCAGCAGCTTATACCCAGCGGGAGGTCCCTACGAGCAGTACTTC.

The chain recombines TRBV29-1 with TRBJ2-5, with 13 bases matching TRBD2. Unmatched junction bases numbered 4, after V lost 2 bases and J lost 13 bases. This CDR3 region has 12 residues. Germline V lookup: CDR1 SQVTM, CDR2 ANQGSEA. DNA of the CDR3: TGCAGCGTTGAAAGGACTAGCGGGAGATGGTACTTC. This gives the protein CSVERTSGRWYF. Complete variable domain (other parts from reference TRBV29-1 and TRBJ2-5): SAVISQKPSRDICQRGTSLTIQCQVDSQVTMMFWYRQQPGQSLTLIATANQGSEATYESGFVIDKFPISRPNLTFSTLTVSNMSPEDSSIYLCSVERTSGRWYFGPGTRLLVL.

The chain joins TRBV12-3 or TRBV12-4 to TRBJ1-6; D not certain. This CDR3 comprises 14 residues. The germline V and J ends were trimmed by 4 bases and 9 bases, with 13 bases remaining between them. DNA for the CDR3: TGTGCCAGCAGTTCAGCCCGACTTTCTTCACCCCTCCACTTT. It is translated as CASSSARLSSPLHF.

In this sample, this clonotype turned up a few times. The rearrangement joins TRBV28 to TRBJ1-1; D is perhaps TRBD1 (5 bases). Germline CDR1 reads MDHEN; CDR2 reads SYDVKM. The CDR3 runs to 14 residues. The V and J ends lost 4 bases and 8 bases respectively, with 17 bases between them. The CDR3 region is CASSSRPTGTEAFF. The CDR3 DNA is TGTGCCAGCAGTTCCCGCCCTACAGGCACCGAAGCTTTCTTT.

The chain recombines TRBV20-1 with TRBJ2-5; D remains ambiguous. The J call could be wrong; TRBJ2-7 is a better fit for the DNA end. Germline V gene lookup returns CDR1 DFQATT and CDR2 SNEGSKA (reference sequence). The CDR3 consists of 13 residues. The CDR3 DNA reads TGCAGTGCCGCCCACAAGAGCTCCTACGAGCAGTACTTC. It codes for CSAAHKSSYEQYF.

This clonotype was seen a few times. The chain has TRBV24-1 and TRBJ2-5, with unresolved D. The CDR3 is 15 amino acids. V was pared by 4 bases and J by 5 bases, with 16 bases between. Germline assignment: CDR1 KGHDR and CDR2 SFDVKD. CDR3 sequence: CATSDPEWYEETQYF. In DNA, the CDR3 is TGTGCCACCAGTGACCCAGAGTGGTACGAGGAGACCCAGTACTTC.

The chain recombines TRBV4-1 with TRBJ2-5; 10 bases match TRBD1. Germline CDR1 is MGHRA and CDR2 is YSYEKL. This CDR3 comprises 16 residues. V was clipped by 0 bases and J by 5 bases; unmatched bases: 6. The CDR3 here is CASSQDRTGGVETQYF. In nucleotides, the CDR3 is TGCGCCAGCAGCCAAGATCGGACAGGGGGGGTGGAGACCCAGTACTTC.